The 8 T cell receptor beta chains below all came from one sample that was sequenced in a study of PD-1 blockade in classical Hodgkin lymphoma. Using immunoSEQ multiplex PCR, the repertoire was profiled, and TCRdb retains in-frame clones only, with some absent. In the table there are 150,000 or so clones, around 73% of which are singletons. Brentuximab vedotin exposure varied, and every patient relapsed after autologous stem cell transplantation. Source: peripheral blood mononuclear cells (PBMCs), taken before the second cycle of nivolumab. All receptors come from a human donor with classical Hodgkin lymphoma.

The chain links TRBV30 to TRBJ2-7; the match to TRBD2 covers 10 bases. Trimming at V came to 2 bases and at J to 1 base, leaving 5 bases not matched to a gene. Germline lookup yields CDR1 GTSNPN and CDR2 SVGIG (reference sequence). The CDR3 extends over 15 amino acids. The CDR3 DNA reads TGTGCCTGGAGTTCCCTTAGCGGGGGGTCCTACGAGCAGTACTTC. Encoded protein: CAWSSLSGGSYEQYF.

The CDR3 DNA follows: TGTGCCAGCAGCCCTGGGGCGAGAGGGGCCAACGTCCTGACTTTC. This codes for CASSPGARGANVLTF. The V gene is TRBV13, the J gene TRBJ2-6, with a weak D call TRBD1 (5 bases). The CDR3 is 15 amino acids. CDR1 and CDR2 (germline): PRHDT, FYEKMQ (reference sequence). The V end lost 5 bases, the J end lost 4 bases, and 12 bases lay between the germline ends.

Comment on this clone: A read error may explain this, as a much larger clone is one base away. J is TRBJ1-6 and V is TRBV7-9; D not certain. The CDR3 is 15 residues long. Germline V lookup: CDR1 SEHNR, CDR2 FQNEAQ (reference sequence). The CDR3 region has the DNA TGTGCCAACAGCTTAGAAGCCCTTGGGGATTCACCCCTCCACTTT. This gives the protein CANSLEALGDSPLHF.

The genes are TRBV5-1 and TRBJ1-5, with 8 bases aligning to TRBD1. The CDR3 extends over 15 amino acids. With V trimmed by 1 base and J by 3 bases, 3 bases remained unmatched. Looked up from germline, CDR1 is SGHRS and CDR2 is YFSETQ. The CDR3: CASSLTGGDNQPQHF. In DNA form, the CDR3 reads TGCGCCAGCAGCTTGACAGGGGGAGACAATCAGCCCCAGCATTTT. Together with reference TRBV5-1 and TRBJ1-5, the CDR3 gives the full variable domain: KAGVTQTPRYLIKTRGQQVTLSCSPISGHRSVSWYQQTPGQGLQFLFEYFSETQRNKGNFPGRFSGRQFSNSRSEMNVSTLELGDSALYLCASSLTGGDNQPQHFGDGTRLSIL.

The chain combines TRBV19 with TRBJ2-7; TRBD2 matches at 13 bases. V dropped 2 bases and J dropped 3; count of bases not matched to a gene: 4. The CDR3 consists of 16 residues. In germline, CDR1 is LNHDA, CDR2 SQIVND (reference sequence). CDR3 in DNA: TGTGCCAGTAGTATACAATGGACTAGCGGGAGCTACGAGCAGTACTTC. As protein: CASSIQWTSGSYEQYF.

This sequence joins TRBV4-2 and TRBJ2-5; D uncertain. Germline V gives CDR1 LGHNA, CDR2 YNFKEQ. V lost 0 bases and J 4 bases, leaving 0 bases between the germline ends. The CDR3 runs 11 residues. The CDR3 spells CASSQEETQYF. The CDR3 DNA reads TGTGCCAGCAGCCAAGAAGAGACCCAGTACTTC.

J is TRBJ2-3 and V is TRBV28; TRBD1 is a possible D gene (5 bases). Per germline, CDR1 MDHEN and CDR2 SYDVKM. With 3 bases removed from V and 6 bases from J, the gap between germline ends came to 7 bases. The CDR3 extends over 12 amino acids. The CDR3 coding sequence is TGTGCCAGCAGTTTTTACAGGGATACGCAGTATTTT. Residues: CASSFYRDTQYF.

The chain has TRBV6-6 and TRBJ1-2; the match to TRBD1 covers 7 bases. Germline-derived CDR1 and CDR2 are MNHNY and SVGAGI (reference sequence). The CDR3 is made up of 13 amino acids. J gave up 7 bases and V 4 bases, and 6 bases lay outside the gene matches. The CDR3 loop is CASSSADRAGYTF. For the CDR3, the DNA is TGTGCCAGCAGTTCCGCCGACAGGGCTGGCTACACCTTC.